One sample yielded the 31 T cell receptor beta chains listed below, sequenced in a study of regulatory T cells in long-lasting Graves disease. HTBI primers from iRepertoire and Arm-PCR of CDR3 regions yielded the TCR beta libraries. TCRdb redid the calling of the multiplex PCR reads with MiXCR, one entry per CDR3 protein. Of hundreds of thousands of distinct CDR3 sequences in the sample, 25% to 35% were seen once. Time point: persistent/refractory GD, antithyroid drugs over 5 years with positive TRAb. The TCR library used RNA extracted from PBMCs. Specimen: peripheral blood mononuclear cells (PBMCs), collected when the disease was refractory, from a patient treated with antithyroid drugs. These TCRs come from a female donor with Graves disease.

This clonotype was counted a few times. The CDR3 spells CSAITGNQETQYF. Here the CDR3 DNA reads TGCAGTGCTATCACCGGGAACCAAGAGACCCAGTACTTC. The gene calls are TRBV20-1 and TRBJ2-5; a possible D gene is TRBD2 (5 bases). V gave up 4 bases and J gave up 0 bases, with 9 bases separating them. The CDR3 is 13 amino acids. Germline V gene lookup returns CDR1 DFQATT and CDR2 SNEGSKA (reference sequence).

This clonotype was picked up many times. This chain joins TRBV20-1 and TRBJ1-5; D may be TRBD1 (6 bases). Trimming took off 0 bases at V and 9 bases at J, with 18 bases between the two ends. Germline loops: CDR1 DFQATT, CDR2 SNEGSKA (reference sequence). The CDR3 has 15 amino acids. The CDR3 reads CSARDFSAGDRPQHF. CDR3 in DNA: TGCAGTGCTAGAGATTTCTCGGCAGGGGATCGGCCCCAGCATTTT.

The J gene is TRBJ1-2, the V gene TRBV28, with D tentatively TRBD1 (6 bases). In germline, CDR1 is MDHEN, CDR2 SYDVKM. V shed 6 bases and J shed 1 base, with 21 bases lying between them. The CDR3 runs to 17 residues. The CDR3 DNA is TGTGCCAGCAGCCCGCTACAGGGAACTCCCTATAACTATGGCTACACCTTC. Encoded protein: CASSPLQGTPYNYGYTF.

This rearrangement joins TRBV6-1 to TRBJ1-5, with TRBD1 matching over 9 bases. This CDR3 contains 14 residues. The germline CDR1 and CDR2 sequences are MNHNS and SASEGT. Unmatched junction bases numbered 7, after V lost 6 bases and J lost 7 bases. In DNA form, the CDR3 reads TGTGCCAGCAGCCCTCGGACAGGGGTGCAGCCCCAGCATTTT. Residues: CASSPRTGVQPQHF.

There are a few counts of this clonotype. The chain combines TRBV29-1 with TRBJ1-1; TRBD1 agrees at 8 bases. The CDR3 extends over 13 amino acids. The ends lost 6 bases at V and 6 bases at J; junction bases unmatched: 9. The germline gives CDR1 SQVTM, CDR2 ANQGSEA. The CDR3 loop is CSVPGQGLAEAFF. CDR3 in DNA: TGCAGCGTCCCTGGACAGGGTCTCGCTGAAGCTTTCTTT.

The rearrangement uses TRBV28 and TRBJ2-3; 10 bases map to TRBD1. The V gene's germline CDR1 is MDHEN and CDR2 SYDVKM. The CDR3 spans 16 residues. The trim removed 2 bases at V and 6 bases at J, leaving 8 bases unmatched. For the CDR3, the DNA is TGTGCCAGCAGTTTACCCGGACAGGGGGGACGGGATACGCAGTATTTT. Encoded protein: CASSLPGQGGRDTQYF.

The CDR3 sequence: CASSSGRDGAHQPQHF. DNA of the CDR3: TGTGCCAGCAGCTCAGGGCGGGATGGGGCCCATCAGCCCCAGCATTTT. The V gene is TRBV7-9, the J gene TRBJ1-5; a possible D gene is TRBD1 (5 bases). This CDR3 is 16 amino acids long. CDR1 and CDR2 from the germline V gene are SEHNR and FQNEAQ (reference sequence). Trimming cost V 4 bases and J 5 bases, with 18 bases left between them.

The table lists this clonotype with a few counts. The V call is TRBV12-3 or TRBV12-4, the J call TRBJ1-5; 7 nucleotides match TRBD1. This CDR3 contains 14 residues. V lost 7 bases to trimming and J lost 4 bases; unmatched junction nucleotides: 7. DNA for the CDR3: TGTGCCAGCAACACACAGGGGAAGAATCAGCCCCAGCATTTT. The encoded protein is CASNTQGKNQPQHF.

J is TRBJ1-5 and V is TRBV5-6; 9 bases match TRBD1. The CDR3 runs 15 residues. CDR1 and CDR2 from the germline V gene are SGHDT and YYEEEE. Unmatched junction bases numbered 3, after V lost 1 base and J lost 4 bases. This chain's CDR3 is CASSLRTGANQPQHF. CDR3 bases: TGTGCCAGCAGCTTGCGGACAGGGGCGAATCAGCCCCAGCATTTT.

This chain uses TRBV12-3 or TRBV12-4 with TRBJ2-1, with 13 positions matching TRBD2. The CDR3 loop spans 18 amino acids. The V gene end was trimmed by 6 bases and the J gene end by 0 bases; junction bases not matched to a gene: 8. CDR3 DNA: TGTGCCAGCAGATCAGGGACTAGCGGGATGAGCTCCTACAATGAGCAGTTCTTC. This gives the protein CASRSGTSGMSSYNEQFF.

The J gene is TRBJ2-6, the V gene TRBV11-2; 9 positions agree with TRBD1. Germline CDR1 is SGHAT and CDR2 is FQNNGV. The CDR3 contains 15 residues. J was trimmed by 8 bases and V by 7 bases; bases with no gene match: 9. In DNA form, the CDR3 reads TGTGCCAGCACCCCTTTGGACAGGGGAACCAACGTCCTGACTTTC. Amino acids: CASTPLDRGTNVLTF.

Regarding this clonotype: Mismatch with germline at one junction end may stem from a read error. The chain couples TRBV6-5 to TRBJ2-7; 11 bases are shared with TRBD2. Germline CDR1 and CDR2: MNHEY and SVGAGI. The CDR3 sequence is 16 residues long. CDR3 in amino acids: CASNYSELAGVGEQYF. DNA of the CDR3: TGTGCCAGCAATTACTCAGAACTAGCGGGAGTAGGCGAGCAGTACTTC.

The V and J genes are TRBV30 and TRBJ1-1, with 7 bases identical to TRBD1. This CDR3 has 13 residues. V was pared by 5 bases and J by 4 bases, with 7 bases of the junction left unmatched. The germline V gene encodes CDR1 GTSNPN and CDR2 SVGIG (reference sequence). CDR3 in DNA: TGTGCCTGGCTTGACAGGGCTGGCACTGAAGCTTTCTTT. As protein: CAWLDRAGTEAFF.

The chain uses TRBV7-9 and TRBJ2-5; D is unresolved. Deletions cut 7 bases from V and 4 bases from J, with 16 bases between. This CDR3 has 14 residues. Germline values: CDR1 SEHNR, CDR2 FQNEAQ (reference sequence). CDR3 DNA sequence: TGTGCCAGCACCCGGGCGGTAGCCGGAGAGACCCAGTACTTC. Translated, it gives CASTRAVAGETQYF. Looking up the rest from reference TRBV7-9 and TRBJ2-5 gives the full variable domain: DTGVSQNPRHKITKRGQNVTFRCDPISEHNRLYWYRQTLGQGPEFLTYFQNEAQLEKSRLLSDRFSAERPKGSFSTLEIQRTEQGDSAMYLCASTRAVAGETQYFGPGTRLLVL.

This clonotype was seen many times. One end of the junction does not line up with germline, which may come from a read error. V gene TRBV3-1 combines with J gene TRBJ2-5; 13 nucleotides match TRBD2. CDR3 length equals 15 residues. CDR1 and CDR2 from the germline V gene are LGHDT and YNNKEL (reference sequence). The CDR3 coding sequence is TGTGCCAGCAGTCAAGGACTAGCGGGAGAAGAGACCCAGTACTTC. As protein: CASSQGLAGEETQYF.

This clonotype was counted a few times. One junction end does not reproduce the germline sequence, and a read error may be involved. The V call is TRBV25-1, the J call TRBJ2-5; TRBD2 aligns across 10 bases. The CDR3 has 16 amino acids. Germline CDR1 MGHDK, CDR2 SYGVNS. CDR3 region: CASSNRTSGTQGTQYF. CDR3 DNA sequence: TGTGCCAGCAGTAATAGGACTAGCGGCACTCAAGGGACCCAGTACTTC.

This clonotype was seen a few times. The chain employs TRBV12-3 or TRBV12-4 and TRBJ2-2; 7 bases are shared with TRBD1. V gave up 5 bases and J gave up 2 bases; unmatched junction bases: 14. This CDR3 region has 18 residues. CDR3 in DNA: TGTGCCAGCAGTGATCCCAAACGACAGGGTTTAAACACCGGGGAGCTGTTTTTT. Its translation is CASSDPKRQGLNTGELFF.

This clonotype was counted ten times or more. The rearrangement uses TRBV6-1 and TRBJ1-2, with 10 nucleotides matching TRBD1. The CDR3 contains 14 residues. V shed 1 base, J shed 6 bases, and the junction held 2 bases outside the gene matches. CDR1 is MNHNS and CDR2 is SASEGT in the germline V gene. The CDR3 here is CASSEGGTGDGYTF. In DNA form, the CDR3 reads TGTGCCAGCAGTGAAGGCGGGACAGGGGATGGCTACACCTTC.

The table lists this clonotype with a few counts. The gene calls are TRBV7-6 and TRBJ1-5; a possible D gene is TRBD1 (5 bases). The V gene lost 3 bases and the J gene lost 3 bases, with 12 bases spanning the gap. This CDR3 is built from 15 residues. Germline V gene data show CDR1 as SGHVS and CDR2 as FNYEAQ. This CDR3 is CASSLGWGPNQPQHF. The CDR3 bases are TGTGCCAGCAGCTTGGGTTGGGGCCCCAATCAGCCCCAGCATTTT.

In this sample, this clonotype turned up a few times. CDR3 in amino acids: CASSLGTYSYEQYF. CDR3 coding DNA: TGTGCCAGCAGCTTAGGGACTTATTCCTACGAGCAGTACTTC. The J gene is TRBJ2-7, the V gene TRBV11-2, with D possibly TRBD2 on 5 matching bases. Germline CDR1 SGHAT, CDR2 FQNNGV. The V end was cut by 1 base, the J end by 1 base, with 8 bases between. The CDR3 has 14 amino acids.

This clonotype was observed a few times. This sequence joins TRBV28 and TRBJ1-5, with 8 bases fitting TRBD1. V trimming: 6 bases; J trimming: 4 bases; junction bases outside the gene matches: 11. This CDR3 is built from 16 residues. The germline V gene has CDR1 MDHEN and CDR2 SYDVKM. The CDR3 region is CASRGTAGGRNQPQHF. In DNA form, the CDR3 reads TGTGCCAGCAGGGGCACCGCAGGGGGCCGAAATCAGCCCCAGCATTTT.

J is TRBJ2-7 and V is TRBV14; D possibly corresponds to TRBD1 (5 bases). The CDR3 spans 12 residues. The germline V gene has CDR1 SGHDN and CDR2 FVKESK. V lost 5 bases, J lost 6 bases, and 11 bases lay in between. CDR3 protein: CASSKTTVEQYF. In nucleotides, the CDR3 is TGTGCCAGCAGCAAGACGACAGTCGAGCAGTACTTC.

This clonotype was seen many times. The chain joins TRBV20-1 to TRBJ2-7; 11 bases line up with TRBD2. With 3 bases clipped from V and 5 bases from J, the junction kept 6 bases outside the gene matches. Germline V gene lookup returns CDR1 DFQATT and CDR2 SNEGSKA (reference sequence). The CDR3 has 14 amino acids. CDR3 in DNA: TGCAGTGCTAGGACTAGCGGGGTAACCCACGAGCAGTACTTC. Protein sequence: CSARTSGVTHEQYF.

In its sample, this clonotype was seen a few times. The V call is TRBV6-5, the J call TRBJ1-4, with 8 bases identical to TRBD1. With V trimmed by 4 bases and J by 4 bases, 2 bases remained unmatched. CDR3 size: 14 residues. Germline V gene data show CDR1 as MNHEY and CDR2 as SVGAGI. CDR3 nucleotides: TGTGCCAGCAGTTCGGACAGGGTTAATGAAAAACTGTTTTTT. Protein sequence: CASSSDRVNEKLFF.

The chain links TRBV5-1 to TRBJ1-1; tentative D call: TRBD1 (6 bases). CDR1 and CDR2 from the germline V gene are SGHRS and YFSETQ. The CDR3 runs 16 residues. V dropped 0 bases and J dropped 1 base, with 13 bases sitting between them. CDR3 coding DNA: TGCGCCAGCAGCTTGGCGACAGGCCGCCGGAACACTGAAGCTTTCTTT. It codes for CASSLATGRRNTEAFF. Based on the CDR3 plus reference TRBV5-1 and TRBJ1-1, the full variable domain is KAGVTQTPRYLIKTRGQQVTLSCSPISGHRSVSWYQQTPGQGLQFLFEYFSETQRNKGNFPGRFSGRQFSNSRSEMNVSTLELGDSALYLCASSLATGRRNTEAFFGQGTRLTVV.

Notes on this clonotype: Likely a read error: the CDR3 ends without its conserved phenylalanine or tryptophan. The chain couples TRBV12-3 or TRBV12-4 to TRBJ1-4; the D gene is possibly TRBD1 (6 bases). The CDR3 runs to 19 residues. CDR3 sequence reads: CASTLTPISLTGHGEELFS. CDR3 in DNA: TGTGCCAGCACCCTAACCCCCATCTCCCTTACAGGGCATGGTGAAGAACTGTTTTCT.

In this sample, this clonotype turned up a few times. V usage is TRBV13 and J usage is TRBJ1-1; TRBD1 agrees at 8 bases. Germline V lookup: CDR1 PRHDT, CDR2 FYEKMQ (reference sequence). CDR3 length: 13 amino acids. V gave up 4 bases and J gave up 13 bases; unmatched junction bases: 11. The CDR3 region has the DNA TGTGCCAGCAGCTCGGACAGGGCGGGCCGGGTTTTCTTT. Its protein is CASSSDRAGRVFF.

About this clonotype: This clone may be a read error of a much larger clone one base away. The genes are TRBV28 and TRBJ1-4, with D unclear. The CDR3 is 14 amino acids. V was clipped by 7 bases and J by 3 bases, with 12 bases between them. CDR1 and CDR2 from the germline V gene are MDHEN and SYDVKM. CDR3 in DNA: TGTGCCAGCACTGCCCGGGTTGCTAATGAAAAACTGTTTTTT. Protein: CASTARVANEKLFF.

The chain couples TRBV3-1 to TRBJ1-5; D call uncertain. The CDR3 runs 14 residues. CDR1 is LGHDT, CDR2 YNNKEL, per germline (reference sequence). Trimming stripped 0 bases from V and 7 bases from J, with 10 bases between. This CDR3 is CASSQDLDSQPQHF. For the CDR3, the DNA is TGTGCCAGCAGCCAAGATCTTGATAGCCAGCCCCAGCATTTT. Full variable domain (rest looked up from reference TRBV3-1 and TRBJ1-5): DTAVSQTPKYLVTQMGNDKSIKCEQNLGHDTMYWYKQDSKKFLKIMFSYNNKELIINETVPNRFSPKSPDKAHLNLHINSLELGDSAVYFCASSQDLDSQPQHFGDGTRLSIL.

In DNA, the CDR3 is TGCAGTGCTAGGATCGAGCGGGCGCCCTACGAGCAGTACTTC. It codes for CSARIERAPYEQYF. The V and J genes are TRBV20-1 and TRBJ2-7; the D gene is possibly TRBD2 (6 bases). Germline CDR1 reads DFQATT; CDR2 reads SNEGSKA (reference sequence). V was cut by 3 bases and J by 2 bases, with 14 bases left in between. The CDR3 has 14 amino acids.

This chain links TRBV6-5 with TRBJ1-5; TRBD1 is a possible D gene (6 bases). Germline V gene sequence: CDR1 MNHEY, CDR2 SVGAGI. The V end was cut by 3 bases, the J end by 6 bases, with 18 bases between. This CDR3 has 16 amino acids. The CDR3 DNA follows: TGTGCCAGCAGTTATCTCCTTCTACAGGGTCTTCAGCCCCAGCATTTT. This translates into CASSYLLLQGLQPQHF.